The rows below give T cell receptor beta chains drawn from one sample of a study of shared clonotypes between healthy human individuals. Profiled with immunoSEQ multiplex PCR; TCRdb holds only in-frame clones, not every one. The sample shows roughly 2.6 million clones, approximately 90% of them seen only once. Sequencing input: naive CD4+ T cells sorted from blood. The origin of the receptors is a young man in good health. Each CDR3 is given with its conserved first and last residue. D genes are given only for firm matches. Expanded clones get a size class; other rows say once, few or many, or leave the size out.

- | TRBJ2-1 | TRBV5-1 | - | TGCGCCAGCAGCTTGGCGACAGGGAGGATCTACAATGAGCAGTTCTTC | CASSLATGRIYNEQFF
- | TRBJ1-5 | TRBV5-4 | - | TGTGCCAGCAGCAGGGACACGAATCAGCCCCAGCATTTT | CASSRDTNQPQHF
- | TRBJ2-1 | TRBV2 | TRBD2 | TGTGCCACCCTTAGCGGGGCTTCGAATGAGCAGTTCTTC | CATLSGASNEQFF
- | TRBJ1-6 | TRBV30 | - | TGTGCCTGGACCACAGGGTCGGTATCACCCCTCCACTTT | CAWTTGSVSPLHF
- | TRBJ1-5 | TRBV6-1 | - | TGTGCCAGCAGCCGGGTTTTTAGCAATCAGCCCCAGCATTTT | CASSRVFSNQPQHF
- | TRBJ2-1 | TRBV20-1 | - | TGCAGTGCTGGAAAGTACAATGAGCAGTTCTTC | CSAGKYNEQFF
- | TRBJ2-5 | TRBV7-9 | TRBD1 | TGTGCCAGCAGCTTAGGTCCAGGGGGCAGTGAGACCCAGTACTTC | CASSLGPGGSETQYF
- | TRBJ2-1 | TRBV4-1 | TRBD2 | TGCGCCAGCAGCGCGGCCACTAGCGGGGCCTACAATGAGCAGTTCTTC | CASSAATSGAYNEQFF
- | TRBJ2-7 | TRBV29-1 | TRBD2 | TGCAGCGTTGCTAGCGGGGCTGGGTACGAGCAGTACTTC | CSVASGAGYEQYF
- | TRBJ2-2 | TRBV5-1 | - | TGCGCCAGCAGCCCGCGGCAACGGGCGCGGACCGGGGAGCTGTTTTTT | CASSPRQRARTGELFF
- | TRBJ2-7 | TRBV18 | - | TGTGCCAGCTCACCCCCGATCGGGACCGGCAGGGACGAGCAGTACTTC | CASSPPIGTGRDEQYF
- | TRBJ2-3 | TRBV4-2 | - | TGTGCCAGCAGCCAAGCCGGACGGGGTGGTGATACGCAGTATTTT | CASSQAGRGGDTQYF
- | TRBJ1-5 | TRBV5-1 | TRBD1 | TGCGCCAGCAGCTGGGGGACAGGGTTCGATCAGCCCCAGCATTTT | CASSWGTGFDQPQHF
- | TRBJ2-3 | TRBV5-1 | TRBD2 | TGCGCCAGCAGCTCCGGACTAGCGGGGGTAGATACGCAGTATTTT | CASSSGLAGVDTQYF
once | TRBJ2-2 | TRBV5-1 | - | TGCGCCAGCAGCTTGGGGAATGCAGGGAATGCCGGGGAGCTGTTTTTT | CASSLGNAGNAGELFF
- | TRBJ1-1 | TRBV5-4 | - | TGTGCCAGCAGCTTGGACAGATTAACTGAAGCTTTCTTT | CASSLDRLTEAFF
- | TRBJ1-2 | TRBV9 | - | TGTGCCAGCAGCGTAGTAGGTCCCGCTTCTCCTCACTACACCTTC | CASSVVGPASPHYTF
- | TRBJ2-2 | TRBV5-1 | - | TGCGCCAGCACCCTGGACAGTCCGGGGACCGGGGAGCTGTTTTTT | CASTLDSPGTGELFF
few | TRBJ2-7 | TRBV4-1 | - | TGCGCCAGCAGCCAAGAGGGACGGAGCTACGAGCAGTACTTC | CASSQEGRSYEQYF
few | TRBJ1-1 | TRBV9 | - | TGTGCCAGCAGCGTAGATCCAGGATCGCGGGCTTTCTTT | CASSVDPGSRAFF